Below, 7 T cell receptor beta chains from the same sample are listed, as sequenced in a study of control samples from healthy donors and cancer patients. TCRdb's table, derived via immunoSEQ multiplex PCR, lists solely in-frame clones and lacks some. The sample lists fewer than 500,000 clones, around 90% occurring once. The specimen was PBMCs. Source of these receptors: a man aged 40-55 years with head and neck cancer.

The chain employs TRBV5-1 and TRBJ2-6; weak D call: TRBD2 (5 bases). Germline values: CDR1 SGHRS, CDR2 YFSETQ. The CDR3 runs 16 residues. The V gene lost 0 bases and the J gene lost 3 bases, with 10 bases spanning the gap. The CDR3 coding sequence is TGCGCCAGCAGCTTGGGGCCGGCGGGTGGGGCCAACGTCCTGACTTTC. Translated: CASSLGPAGGANVLTF.

The gene calls are TRBV7-3 and TRBJ2-2; 7 nucleotides line up with TRBD2. J gave up 6 bases and V 8 bases, and 6 bases lay outside the gene matches. This CDR3 spans 13 amino acids. The V gene's germline CDR1 is SGHTA and CDR2 FQGTGA. CDR3 sequence reads: CASGHRGAGELFF. CDR3 in DNA: TGTGCCAGCGGCCACCGGGGGGCCGGGGAGCTGTTTTTT.

The chain is built from TRBV28 and TRBJ1-1; the D is unclear. Trimming shortened V by 3 bases and J by 5 bases, and 22 bases separated the two germline ends. The germline V gene has CDR1 MDHEN and CDR2 SYDVKM. The CDR3 extends over 17 amino acids. CDR3 loop: CASSFIRTGTFGTEAFF. The CDR3 coding sequence is TGTGCCAGCAGTTTTATCCGGACGGGAACCTTTGGGACTGAAGCTTTCTTT.

Notes on this clone: Other DNA sequences in the sample encode the same CDR3. J is TRBJ1-5 and V is TRBV7-2; TRBD1 is a possible D gene (5 bases). The CDR3 runs to 14 residues. V gave up 5 bases and J gave up 0 bases, with 8 bases separating them. The V gene's germline CDR1 is SGHTA and CDR2 FQGNSA. CDR3 amino acids: CASSLDSSNQPQHF. CDR3 DNA: TGTGCCAGCAGCCTAGACAGTAGCAATCAGCCCCAGCATTTT.

The CDR3 sequence is CAWSPVRASTDTQYF. CDR3 bases: TGTGCCTGGAGTCCTGTCCGGGCTAGCACAGATACGCAGTATTTT. The V call is TRBV30, the J call TRBJ2-3; D remains unclear. V was shortened by 2 bases and J by 0 bases, with 12 bases between the two germline ends. There are 15 residues in the CDR3. Germline lookup yields CDR1 GTSNPN and CDR2 SVGIG (reference sequence).

Only a few counts were recorded for this clone. The V call is TRBV3-1 (or the pseudogene TRBV3-2), the J call TRBJ2-5; tentatively, D is TRBD1 or TRBD2 (5 bases each). The CDR3 consists of 16 residues. Trimming took off 0 bases at V and 5 bases at J, with 16 bases between the two ends. Germline V gene data show CDR1 as LGHDT and CDR2 as YNNKEL (reference sequence). In DNA form, the CDR3 reads TGTGCCAGCAGCCAAGAGACCACGGGACGTGATGAGACCCAGTACTTC. Translating gives CASSQETTGRDETQYF.

This chain uses TRBV11-3 with TRBJ2-5; D possibly matches TRBD1 or TRBD2 (5 bases each). This CDR3 spans 13 amino acids. Germline V lookup: CDR1 SGHNT, CDR2 YENEEA. The V end was cut by 5 bases, the J end by 3 bases, with 10 bases between. DNA for the CDR3: TGTGCCAGCAGCCGGGGCCTCGAAGAGACCCAGTACTTC. Protein sequence: CASSRGLEETQYF.